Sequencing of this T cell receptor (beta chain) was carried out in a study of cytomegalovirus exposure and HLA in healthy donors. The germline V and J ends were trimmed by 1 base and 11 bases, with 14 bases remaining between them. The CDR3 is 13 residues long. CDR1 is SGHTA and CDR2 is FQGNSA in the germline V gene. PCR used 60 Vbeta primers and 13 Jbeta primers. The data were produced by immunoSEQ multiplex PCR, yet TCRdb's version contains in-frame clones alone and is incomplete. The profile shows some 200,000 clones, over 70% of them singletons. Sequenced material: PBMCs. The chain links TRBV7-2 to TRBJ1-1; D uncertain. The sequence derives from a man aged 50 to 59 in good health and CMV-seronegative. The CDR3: CASSLGTRGAAFF. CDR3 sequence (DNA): TGTGCCAGCAGCTTAGGAACCCGAGGTGCTGCTTTCTTT.